The T cell receptor beta chain under discussion was sequenced for a study of regulatory T cells in long-lasting Graves disease. Study as a whole: Less than 3 months of antithyroid drugs had been taken by newly diagnosed Graves' patients.

This sample's time point: newly diagnosed GD, antithyroid drugs for less than 3 months. Researchers made the TCR library from RNA that was extracted from PBMCs. Through Arm-PCR of CDR3 regions and iRepertoire HTBI primers, TCR beta libraries were built. Each CDR3 protein is one row after TCRdb ran MiXCR on the multiplex PCR reads. This sample has just over 600,000 distinct CDR3 sequences, with 15% to 20% found just once. There are many counts of this clonotype. The same data also contributed to another study, on T cells in Graves' hyperthyroidism and ophthalmopathy.

The sequences come from peripheral blood mononuclear cells (PBMCs), collected at new diagnosis, from a patient treated with antithyroid drugs. The receptor was isolated from a woman in her 30s with Graves disease.

The CDR3 reads CASSLQGLSDNEQFF. In DNA, the CDR3 is TGCGCCAGCAGCTTGCAGGGGCTATCGGACAATGAGCAGTTCTTC. The chain has TRBV5-1 and TRBJ2-1; the D gene is possibly TRBD1 (6 bases). The V gene's germline CDR1 is SGHRS and CDR2 YFSETQ. With 1 base removed from V and 5 bases from J, the gap between germline ends came to 13 bases. This CDR3 is built from 15 residues.